Presented here are 2 T cell receptor beta chains from one specimen sequenced in a study of OX40 agonist ivuxolimab in advanced cancers. Assay used: immunoSEQ multiplex PCR; TCRdb lists only in-frame clones, some missing. The sample includes roughly 80,000 clones, roughly 93% of them seen just once. Sequences were derived from CD4+ or CD8+ T cells sorted from blood, sampled in a trial of the OX40 agonist ivuxolimab. These receptors were collected from an adult with an advanced solid tumor such as melanoma, head and neck, liver or kidney cancer.

The chain employs TRBV27 and TRBJ1-5; D call uncertain. Trimming pared 6 bases from V and 0 bases from J, leaving 3 bases between. Germline V gives CDR1 MNHEY, CDR2 SMNVEV (reference sequence). The CDR3 contains 12 residues. CDR3 residues: CASRNSNQPQHF. CDR3 bases: TGTGCCAGCAGGAATAGCAATCAGCCCCAGCATTTT.

This clone has more than one count but fewer than ten. This chain uses TRBV25-1 with TRBJ1-6; D is unclear. Germline V gene sequence: CDR1 MGHDK, CDR2 SYGVNS. This CDR3 is built from 13 residues. V lost 2 bases and J 13 bases, leaving 12 bases between the germline ends. The CDR3 region is CASSEPGPRPLHF. The DNA of the CDR3 is TGTGCCAGCAGTGAACCCGGGCCCAGGCCCCTCCACTTT.